Below, 28 T cell receptor beta chains from the same sample are listed, as sequenced in a study of memory CD4+ T cells and cytomegalovirus serostatus. The assay was immunoSEQ multiplex PCR, and TCRdb's table has in-frame clones only and misses some. This sample has roughly 49,000 clones, with 70% to 85% found just once. The sort gate was single viable CD3+CD4+CD8-CD45RO+ cells for memory CD4+ T cells. The sample taken for sequencing was memory CD4+ T cells from blood. Receptors were obtained from an adult in good health and CMV-seronegative.

The count of this clone is one. The V gene is TRBV7-6, the J gene TRBJ2-5, with 9 positions matching TRBD1. The V segment lost 4 bases and the J segment 6 bases; nucleotides outside the gene matches: 6. Germline assignment: CDR1 SGHVS and CDR2 FNYEAQ. The CDR3 is 14 residues long. DNA of the CDR3: TGTGCCAGCAGCTCCGGGACAGGGACGAAGACCCAGTACTTC. Protein product: CASSSGTGTKTQYF.

The V call is TRBV14, the J call TRBJ2-3; D unclear. The CDR3 has 11 amino acids. Trimming pared 2 bases from V and 7 bases from J, leaving 4 bases between. Germline V CDR1 and CDR2: SGHDN, FVKESK. The DNA of the CDR3 is TGTGCCAGCAGCCAAACGAATACGCAGTATTTT. Translation gives CASSQTNTQYF.

V is TRBV9 and J is TRBJ2-3, with 10 bases aligning to TRBD2. The germline CDR1 and CDR2 sequences are SGDLS and YYNGEE. The CDR3 runs 16 residues. The ends lost 0 bases at V and 1 base at J; junction bases unmatched: 2. The CDR3 DNA reads as TGTGCCAGCAGCGTAGTAGCGGGGGGTCGCACAGATACGCAGTATTTT. Amino acids: CASSVVAGGRTDTQYF.

This clone was observed a handful of times. The chain uses TRBV19 and TRBJ2-4, with D possibly TRBD2 on 6 matching bases. Between the trimmed V and J ends, which lost 1 base and 3 bases, there was a span of 10 bases. In germline, CDR1 is LNHDA, CDR2 SQIVND (reference sequence). The CDR3 spans 15 residues. The CDR3 sequence: CASSIVAGNKNIQYF. In nucleotides, the CDR3 is TGTGCCAGTAGTATAGTTGCGGGAAACAAAAACATTCAGTACTTC. The variable domain in full, with the rest retrieved from reference TRBV19 and TRBJ2-4, is DGGITQSPKYLFRKEGQNVTLSCEQNLNHDAMYWYRQDPGQGLRLIYYSQIVNDFQKGDIAEGYSVSREKKESFPLTVTSAQKNPTAFYLCASSIVAGNKNIQYFGAGTRLSVL.

This chain links TRBV28 with TRBJ1-1, with D perhaps TRBD1 (5 bases). The V gene's germline CDR1 is MDHEN and CDR2 SYDVKM. The CDR3 contains 14 residues. The V gene lost 5 bases and the J gene lost 3 bases, with 13 bases spanning the gap. The CDR3 loop reads CASSPGGIYTEAFF. CDR3 DNA: TGTGCCAGCAGTCCGGGGGGAATCTACACTGAAGCTTTCTTT.

This sequence joins TRBV30 and TRBJ2-1; D possibly uses TRBD1 or TRBD2 (6 bases each). The CDR3 runs 12 residues. The germline V and J ends were trimmed by 5 bases and 12 bases, with 17 bases remaining between them. Germline V CDR1 and CDR2: GTSNPN, SVGIG (reference sequence). CDR3 loop: CAWSLPGALQFF. Written as DNA, the CDR3 is TGTGCCTGGTCGCTTCCGGGGGCACTGCAGTTCTTC.

The chain has TRBV27 and TRBJ1-2, with D hard to call. The CDR3 has 13 residues. V lost 5 bases to trimming and J lost 2 bases, with 9 bases between them. Germline values: CDR1 MNHEY, CDR2 SMNVEV (reference sequence). This CDR3 is CASSADRNYGYTF. The CDR3 DNA follows: TGTGCCAGCAGTGCGGACCGGAACTATGGCTACACCTTC.

This clone was seen a few times. This chain joins TRBV2 and TRBJ1-4; no reliable D call. Between the trimmed V and J ends, which lost 2 bases and 7 bases, there was a span of 17 bases. There are 16 residues in the CDR3. Per germline, CDR1 SNHLY and CDR2 FYNNEI. CDR3 coding DNA: TGTGCCAGCAGTGAACTTCGGAGGGATATCAGTGAAAAACTGTTTTTT. This sequence encodes CASSELRRDISEKLFF.

This chain connects TRBV19 to TRBJ2-3; tentatively, D is TRBD1 or TRBD2 (5 bases each). Per germline, CDR1 LNHDA and CDR2 SQIVND (reference sequence). V was trimmed by 4 bases and J by 0 bases, leaving 8 bases between them. This CDR3 has 14 amino acids. This CDR3 reads CASSTGPSTDTQYF. The CDR3 region has the DNA TGTGCCAGTAGTACGGGGCCGAGCACAGATACGCAGTATTTT.

This clone has just a few counts. The V call is TRBV29-1, the J call TRBJ1-2; 7 bases line up with TRBD1. Germline V gene sequence: CDR1 SQVTM, CDR2 ANQGSEA. The junction had 7 bases not matched to a gene; V was cut back by 7 bases and J by 8 bases. CDR3 size: 11 residues. The CDR3 coding sequence is TGCAGCGGACGGACAGGAGGGGGCTACACCTTC. Translation: CSGRTGGGYTF.

The genes are TRBV30 and TRBJ1-2; 8 bases agree with TRBD1. The germline V gene encodes CDR1 GTSNPN and CDR2 SVGIG (reference sequence). With 4 bases clipped from V and 0 bases from J, the junction kept 13 bases outside the gene matches. This CDR3 comprises 17 residues. The CDR3 coding sequence is TGTGCCTGGAATTACAGGGGGAACTTAGCTCCTAACTATGGCTACACCTTC. Protein sequence: CAWNYRGNLAPNYGYTF.

The chain links TRBV28 to TRBJ1-5; D possibly corresponds to TRBD1 (6 bases). V was pared by 6 bases and J by 0 bases, with 33 bases between. CDR3 length: 22 residues. Germline loops: CDR1 MDHEN, CDR2 SYDVKM. The CDR3 coding sequence is TGTGCCAGCAGAAAGTTAAAGCGACCCTCTTCTTGGACAGATTCTAGCAATCAGCCCCAGCATTTT. Translation: CASRKLKRPSSWTDSSNQPQHF.

This clone has a single count. The chain's CDR3 is CASRPQGYGNQPQHF. The CDR3 DNA reads TGTGCCAGCAGACCTCAGGGGTACGGCAATCAGCCCCAGCATTTT. The J gene is TRBJ1-5, the V gene TRBV6-5; D might be TRBD1 (6 bases). Germline V lookup: CDR1 MNHEY, CDR2 SVGAGI. This CDR3 is built from 15 residues. The germline V and J ends were trimmed by 6 bases and 2 bases, with 14 bases remaining between them.

The CDR3 nucleotides read TGTGCCATCAGTGAGTCGGCAGATACGCAGTATTTT. This encodes CAISESADTQYF. The chain employs TRBV10-3 and TRBJ2-3, with no clear D. Germline CDR1 and CDR2: ENHRY and SYGVKD. This CDR3 contains 12 residues. V was clipped by 0 bases and J by 4 bases, with 2 bases between them.

This clone was observed once. One junction end does not reproduce the germline sequence, and a read error may be involved. The chain uses TRBV5-4 and TRBJ2-5; 10 positions agree with TRBD2. CDR1 is SGHNT, CDR2 YYREEE, per germline (reference sequence). This CDR3 region has 16 residues. The CDR3 reads CASSLGQRGGRETRYF. In nucleotides, the CDR3 is TGTGCCAGCAGCTTGGGGCAGCGGGGGGGCCGGGAGACCCGGTACTTC.

The chain recombines TRBV11-2 with TRBJ1-1; D is uncertain. Germline CDR1 reads SGHAT; CDR2 reads FQNNGV. V lost 3 bases and J 5 bases, leaving 13 bases between the germline ends. This CDR3 comprises 14 residues. The CDR3 nucleotides read TGTGCCAGCAGCTTCAAAACCGCGAGAACTGAAGCTTTCTTT. It is translated as CASSFKTARTEAFF.

The chain joins TRBV2 to TRBJ1-5; 11 bases match TRBD1. V lost 2 bases and J lost 6; bases outside the gene matches: 3. The CDR3 runs 15 residues. Germline CDR1 SNHLY, CDR2 FYNNEI. As DNA, the CDR3 is TGTGCCAGCAGTGAAATAGGGACAGGGGGTCAGCCCCAGCATTTT. Protein product: CASSEIGTGGQPQHF.

The chain carries TRBV19 and TRBJ1-6; 8 nucleotides line up with TRBD1. This CDR3 spans 17 amino acids. Germline loops: CDR1 LNHDA, CDR2 SQIVND (reference sequence). The ends lost 5 bases at V and 9 bases at J; junction bases unmatched: 15. This CDR3 is CASSSDTTGALISPLHF. In nucleotides, the CDR3 is TGTGCCAGTAGTTCCGACACGACAGGGGCGTTAATTTCACCCCTCCACTTT.

The V gene is TRBV10-3, the J gene TRBJ1-3; no definite D call. Germline CDR1 and CDR2: ENHRY and SYGVKD. V was shortened by 11 bases and J by 2 bases, with 10 bases between the two germline ends. CDR3 length equals 12 residues. CDR3 coding DNA: TGTGCCTCCCTGGGTCCTGGAAACACCATATATTTT. Protein: CASLGPGNTIYF.

In its sample, this clone was seen once. The gene calls are TRBV5-4 and TRBJ1-1, with TRBD1 matching over 8 bases. Trimming at V came to 1 base and at J to 4 bases, leaving 6 bases not matched to a gene. CDR3 length: 15 amino acids. Per the germline V gene, CDR1 is SGHNT and CDR2 is YYREEE (reference sequence). For the CDR3, the DNA is TGTGCCAGCAGCTTGTCGGGACAGGCCACCACTGAAGCTTTCTTT. As protein: CASSLSGQATTEAFF. The entire variable domain, with the rest obtained from reference TRBV5-4 and TRBJ1-1, is as follows: ETGVTQSPTHLIKTRGQQVTLRCSSQSGHNTVSWYQQALGQGPQFIFQYYREEENGRGNFPPRFSGLQFPNYSSELNVNALELDDSALYLCASSLSGQATTEAFFGQGTRLTVV.

The chain carries TRBV4-1 and TRBJ1-4; D unclear. V lost 1 base to trimming and J lost 5 bases, with 11 bases between them. CDR3 length equals 15 residues. Looked up from germline, CDR1 is MGHRA and CDR2 is YSYEKL. The CDR3 loop is CASSQVPVGNEKLFF. The CDR3 DNA is TGCGCCAGCAGCCAAGTTCCGGTCGGGAATGAAAAACTGTTTTTT.

The rearrangement links TRBV14 to TRBJ2-2; 7 bases match TRBD2. Germline V gene sequence: CDR1 SGHDN, CDR2 FVKESK. J gave up 2 bases and V 6 bases, and 9 bases lay outside the gene matches. The CDR3 has 16 residues. The CDR3 bases are TGTGCCAGCAGTCCCCGACCGGGACTAAACACCGGGGAGCTGTTTTTT. The encoded protein is CASSPRPGLNTGELFF.

This chain uses TRBV7-2 with TRBJ2-1; 8 nucleotides line up with TRBD1. Germline V CDR1 and CDR2: SGHTA, FQGNSA. Trimming removed 4 bases from V and 9 bases from J; junction bases left unmatched: 8. The CDR3 runs 14 residues. The CDR3 DNA reads TGTGCCAGCAGCTGGGGACAGGCCAGGGGTGAGCAGTTCTTC. Its protein is CASSWGQARGEQFF.

The rearrangement links TRBV2 to TRBJ1-5; D uncertain. V was clipped by 1 base and J by 7 bases, with 14 bases between them. The CDR3 length is 15 residues. Germline V CDR1 and CDR2: SNHLY, FYNNEI. The CDR3 loop reads CASSEGRVLVQPQHF. DNA of the CDR3: TGTGCCAGCAGTGAAGGACGGGTTTTAGTGCAGCCCCAGCATTTT.

V gene TRBV5-5 combines with J gene TRBJ2-5; TRBD1 agrees at 8 bases. Trimming cost V 4 bases and J 5 bases; bases outside gene matches: 19. This CDR3 is built from 18 residues. The germline CDR1 and CDR2 sequences are SGHKS and YYEKEE (reference sequence). For the CDR3, the DNA is TGTGCCAGCAGCAGACTCAGGATGGACAGGGTCGTTTTGGAGACCCAGTACTTC. Translating it yields CASSRLRMDRVVLETQYF.

V gene TRBV19 combines with J gene TRBJ2-7, with 7 bases aligning to TRBD1. This CDR3 spans 13 amino acids. Germline values: CDR1 LNHDA, CDR2 SQIVND (reference sequence). J was trimmed by 3 bases and V by 8 bases; bases with no gene match: 7. DNA for the CDR3: TGTGCCAGTTCCGGGACAGCGCGCTACGAGCAGTACTTC. This codes for CASSGTARYEQYF. The complete variable domain, with remaining parts taken from reference TRBV19 and TRBJ2-7, reads DGGITQSPKYLFRKEGQNVTLSCEQNLNHDAMYWYRQDPGQGLRLIYYSQIVNDFQKGDIAEGYSVSREKKESFPLTVTSAQKNPTAFYLCASSGTARYEQYFGPGTRLTVT.

Points on this clone: The sample carries other DNA sequences with the same CDR3. The chain joins TRBV7-9 to TRBJ1-6; possibly TRBD1 for D (6 bases). Trimming pared 5 bases from V and 0 bases from J, leaving 11 bases between. Germline assignment: CDR1 SEHNR and CDR2 FQNEAQ (reference sequence). This CDR3 is built from 16 residues. The CDR3 is CASSLQGSSYNSPLHF. In DNA form, the CDR3 reads TGTGCCAGCAGCCTCCAGGGGAGCTCCTATAATTCACCCCTCCACTTT.

The genes are TRBV2 and TRBJ2-5; D is possibly TRBD1 (5 bases). V was cut by 7 bases and J by 4 bases, with 13 bases left in between. Per germline, CDR1 SNHLY and CDR2 FYNNEI. This CDR3 has 13 residues. The CDR3 reads CASTQGARETQYF. The CDR3 bases are TGTGCCAGCACCCAGGGTGCCAGAGAGACCCAGTACTTC.